A single sample gave rise to the 5 T cell receptor beta chains below, sequenced in a study of response to subunit inactivated influenza vaccine. Via MiXCR, TCRdb re-called the RT-PCR reads, giving one row per CDR3 protein. The sample lists about 170,000 distinct CDR3 sequences, about 10% seen once, with roughly 33% in the top ten. The source material was CD8+ T cells sorted from PBMCs, sampled roughly 24 months after vaccination. These receptors were taken from a man in his fifties or sixties who received an inactivated influenza vaccine.

As for this clonotype: The junction differs from germline at one of its ends, possibly a read error. The chain recombines TRBV28 with TRBJ1-6, with D possibly TRBD1 on 6 matching bases. The germline V gene has CDR1 MDHEN and CDR2 SYDVKM. The length of the CDR3 is 14 residues. In DNA form, the CDR3 reads TGTGCCAGCAGTGTAACAGGGTTAAATTCGCCCCTCCACTTT. Translated: CASSVTGLNSPLHF.

This clonotype was seen at least ten times. This chain uses TRBV5-1 with TRBJ1-1; D not resolved. The V gene's germline CDR1 is SGHRS and CDR2 YFSETQ. V lost 0 bases and J lost 0, with 6 bases in between. The CDR3 has 14 residues. CDR3 region: CASSLGPMNTEAFF. DNA for the CDR3: TGCGCCAGCAGCTTGGGACCGATGAACACTGAAGCTTTCTTT.

This clonotype was seen a few times. This chain joins TRBV4-3 and TRBJ1-2, with a tentative D call TRBD1 (5 bases). The ends were cut back, 1 base at V and 4 bases at J, with 13 bases in the middle. This CDR3 region has 15 residues. Per germline, CDR1 LGHNA and CDR2 YSLEER. The CDR3 region has the DNA TGCGCCAGCAGCCAAGTCGAGGGGCCTCGCTATGGCTACACCTTC. Protein product: CASSQVEGPRYGYTF.

This clonotype was recorded a few times. The V call is TRBV13, the J call TRBJ2-2; D is unresolved. The CDR3 spans 13 residues. Per the germline V gene, CDR1 is PRHDT and CDR2 is FYEKMQ (reference sequence). Trimming shortened V by 4 bases and J by 7 bases, and 10 bases separated the two germline ends. CDR3 region: CASSSTSLGELFF. The CDR3 DNA is TGTGCCAGCAGCTCCACGTCACTCGGGGAGCTGTTTTTT.

This clonotype appeared a few times. V and J are TRBV28 and TRBJ2-1; D is perhaps TRBD1 (5 bases). Trimming took 5 bases from V and 6 from J, leaving 17 bases between them. The V gene's germline CDR1 is MDHEN and CDR2 SYDVKM. The CDR3 runs 15 residues. For the CDR3, the DNA is TGTGCCAGCAGTCATAGGGGCGCAGGGTTCAATGAGCAGTTCTTC. Its translation is CASSHRGAGFNEQFF. The full variable domain, completed using reference TRBV28 and TRBJ2-1, is DVKVTQSSRYLVKRTGEKVFLECVQDMDHENMFWYRQDPGLGLRLIYFSYDVKMKEKGDIPEGYSVSREKKERFSLILESASTNQTSMYLCASSHRGAGFNEQFFGPGTRLTVL.